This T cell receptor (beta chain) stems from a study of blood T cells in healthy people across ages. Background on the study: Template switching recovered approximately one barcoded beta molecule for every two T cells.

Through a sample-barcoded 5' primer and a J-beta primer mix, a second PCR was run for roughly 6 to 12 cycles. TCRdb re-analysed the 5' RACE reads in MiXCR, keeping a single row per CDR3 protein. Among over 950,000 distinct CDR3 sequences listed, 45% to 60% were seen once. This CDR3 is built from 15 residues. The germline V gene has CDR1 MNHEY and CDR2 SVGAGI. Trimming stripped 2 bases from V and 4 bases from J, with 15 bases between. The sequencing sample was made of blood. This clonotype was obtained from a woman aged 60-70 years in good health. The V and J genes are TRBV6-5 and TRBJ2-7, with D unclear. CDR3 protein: CASSYGQASRYEQYF. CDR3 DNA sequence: TGTGCCAGCAGTTACGGGCAAGCTTCTAGATACGAGCAGTACTTC.